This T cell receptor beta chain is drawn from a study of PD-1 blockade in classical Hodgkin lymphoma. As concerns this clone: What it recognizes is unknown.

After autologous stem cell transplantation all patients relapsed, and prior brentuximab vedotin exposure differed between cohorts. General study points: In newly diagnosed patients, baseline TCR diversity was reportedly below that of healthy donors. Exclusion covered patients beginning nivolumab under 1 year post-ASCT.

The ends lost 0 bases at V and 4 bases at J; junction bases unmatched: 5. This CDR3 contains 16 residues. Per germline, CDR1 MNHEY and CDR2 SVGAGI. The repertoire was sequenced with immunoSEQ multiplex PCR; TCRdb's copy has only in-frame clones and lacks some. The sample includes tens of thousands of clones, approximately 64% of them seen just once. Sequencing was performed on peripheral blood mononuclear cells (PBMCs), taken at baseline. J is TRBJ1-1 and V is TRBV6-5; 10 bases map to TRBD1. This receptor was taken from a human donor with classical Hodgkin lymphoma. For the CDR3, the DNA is TGTGCCAGCAGTTACTCAACCGGGACAGGGGTCACTGAAGCTTTCTTT. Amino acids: CASSYSTGTGVTEAFF.